The 24 T cell receptor beta chains in this list originate from one sample, sequenced in a study of shared clonotypes between healthy human individuals (TCRdb year 2020). CD8 naive samples were obtained by positive selection for CCR7 among CD45RO-negative cells, yielding a CD45RA+CCR7+ population from which TemRA cells were excluded. The library relied on the immunoSEQ multiplex PCR assay. The clones in this table, taken by TCRdb from immuneACCESS, are in-frame only. Not every clone is retained; where verified, under half of the shortfall comes from an unresolved V gene, and the cause of the rest is unknown. The sample table records about 2,200,000 clones; 90% to 95% of these occur just once. Around 1.7% of the sample is taken by the ten largest. Sequenced input: naive CD8+ T cells from PBMCs. The intended sense of this specimen's cell subset or site label: CD45RA+CCR7+. The receptors shown here come from a man in his late teens or twenties in good health. Some clones in this sample may be carry-over from other donors' samples.

This chain links TRBV15 with TRBJ1-1; D unresolved. Trimming took off 4 bases at V and 1 base at J, with 16 bases between the two ends. Germline V CDR1 and CDR2: LNHNV, YYDKDF (reference sequence). The CDR3 contains 16 residues. DNA of the CDR3: TGTGCCACCAGCACCTACCCTGACGGCCAGAACACTGAAGCTTTCTTT. Protein product: CATSTYPDGQNTEAFF.

The V gene is TRBV6-6, the J gene TRBJ1-1, with D unclear. CDR1 and CDR2 from the germline V gene are MNHNY and SVGAGI (reference sequence). V was clipped by 6 bases and J by 0 bases, with 14 bases between them. The CDR3 spans 15 residues. This CDR3 reads CASSEARSMNTEAFF. The CDR3, as DNA: TGTGCCAGCAGCGAGGCCAGAAGCATGAACACTGAAGCTTTCTTT.

The chain carries TRBV14 and TRBJ2-5; possible D gene TRBD1, 6 bases. CDR3 length: 15 residues. Per germline, CDR1 SGHDN and CDR2 FVKESK. The V gene lost 0 bases and the J gene lost 5 bases, with 13 bases spanning the gap. Here the CDR3 reads CASSQDGQGSETQYF. The CDR3 nucleotides read TGTGCCAGCAGCCAAGATGGGCAGGGGAGCGAGACCCAGTACTTC.

This chain connects TRBV6-5 to TRBJ2-7; 15 bases match TRBD2. CDR1 MNHEY and CDR2 SVGAGI come from the germline V gene. The CDR3 covers 15 residues. V lost 6 bases and J lost 3; bases outside the gene matches: 3. The CDR3 loop is CASRGLAGGFYEQYF. CDR3 coding DNA: TGTGCCAGCAGGGGACTAGCGGGAGGCTTCTACGAGCAGTACTTC.

The rearrangement uses TRBV11-2 and TRBJ2-7; possibly TRBD2 for D (5 bases). The CDR3 is 14 amino acids. CDR1 is SGHAT, CDR2 FQNNGV, per germline. V was trimmed by 5 bases and J by 6 bases, leaving 17 bases between them. CDR3 bases: TGTGCCAGCAGCAGAGCGGTTGTAGGCCGCGAGCAGTACTTC. Translation gives CASSRAVVGREQYF.

The CDR3 DNA follows: TGTGCCAGCAGCTTAGTATGGGCCGAGCAGTACTTC. This gives the protein CASSLVWAEQYF. J is TRBJ2-7 and V is TRBV11-2; unclear D gene. Germline lookup yields CDR1 SGHAT and CDR2 FQNNGV. CDR3 length: 12 residues. V lost 1 base and J lost 6, with 7 bases in between.

The gene calls are TRBV27 and TRBJ2-7, with 10 bases fitting TRBD2. Germline V gives CDR1 MNHEY, CDR2 SMNVEV (reference sequence). The CDR3 contains 15 residues. The junction had 6 bases not matched to a gene; V was cut back by 5 bases and J by 2 bases. As DNA, the CDR3 is TGTGCCAGCAGTCTAAATAGCGGGAGGACCTACGAGCAGTACTTC. Its translation: CASSLNSGRTYEQYF.

The V gene is TRBV9, the J gene TRBJ2-7; 9 bases match TRBD2. V gave up 4 bases and J gave up 7 bases; unmatched junction bases: 12. The CDR3 covers 15 residues. CDR1 is SGDLS and CDR2 is YYNGEE in the germline V gene. The CDR3 DNA sequence: TGTGCCAGCAGCTTCGGGACTAGCCTCGGGGGGGAGCAGTACTTC. As protein: CASSFGTSLGGEQYF.

This clone was detected once. The rearrangement joins TRBV4-2 to TRBJ2-6, with D unresolved. The V end was cut by 4 bases, the J end by 2 bases, with 12 bases between. Germline lookup yields CDR1 LGHNA and CDR2 YNFKEQ. This CDR3 region has 16 residues. DNA for the CDR3: TGTGCCAGCAGCCTGGGGTGGAACCCTGGGGCCAACGTCCTGACTTTC. Protein sequence: CASSLGWNPGANVLTF.

The J gene is TRBJ1-1, the V gene TRBV5-4; D is possibly TRBD1 (5 bases). The CDR3 length is 16 residues. Trimming removed 0 bases at V and 6 bases at J, with 18 bases between. Germline CDR1 and CDR2: SGHNT and YYREEE (reference sequence). CDR3 sequence reads: CASSLEGGRVGAEAFF. CDR3 bases: TGTGCCAGCAGCTTGGAGGGCGGCAGGGTTGGCGCTGAAGCTTTCTTT.

The V gene is TRBV6-6, the J gene TRBJ1-5; 12 nucleotides agree with TRBD1. Trimming removed 4 bases from V and 6 bases from J; junction bases left unmatched: 4. The CDR3 consists of 15 residues. Germline-derived CDR1 and CDR2 are MNHNY and SVGAGI (reference sequence). This chain's CDR3 is CASSSGTGGGQPQHF. In nucleotides, the CDR3 is TGTGCCAGCAGTTCCGGGACAGGGGGCGGTCAGCCCCAGCATTTT.

For this clone: A read error may account for a junction end that differs from germline. This sequence joins TRBV20-1 and TRBJ1-2; no clear D gene. The CDR3 sequence is 8 residues long. Germline CDR1 is DFQATT and CDR2 is SNEGSKA (reference sequence). The CDR3 DNA reads as TGCAGTGCTAGCCCGCGAATTTTC. Translation gives CSASPRIF.

The rearrangement joins TRBV4-1 to TRBJ1-3, with D maybe TRBD1 (6 bases). The CDR3 length is 18 residues. V lost 4 bases and J lost 2, with 21 bases in between. From germline, CDR1 is MGHRA and CDR2 YSYEKL. CDR3 nucleotides: TGCGCCAGCAGCCCGTACCGAGCCCAGGGGACAACTGGAAACACCATATATTTT. Its translation: CASSPYRAQGTTGNTIYF.

The chain has TRBV6-6 and TRBJ2-7; 10 nucleotides align to TRBD1. This CDR3 has 15 amino acids. Germline lookup yields CDR1 MNHNY and CDR2 SVGAGI (reference sequence). With 6 bases clipped from V and 1 base from J, the junction kept 6 bases outside the gene matches. The CDR3 spells CASSHWGQGSYEQYF. As DNA, the CDR3 is TGTGCCAGCAGCCATTGGGGACAGGGGTCCTACGAGCAGTACTTC.

The chain employs TRBV10-3 and TRBJ2-7; 14 nucleotides line up with TRBD2. V lost 8 bases, J lost 7 bases, and 7 bases stayed unmatched. The CDR3 loop spans 14 amino acids. Germline V gives CDR1 ENHRY, CDR2 SYGVKD. The CDR3 DNA sequence: TGTGCCATCGGGACTAGCGGGAGCCCGGGGGAGCAGTACTTC. The encoded protein is CAIGTSGSPGEQYF.

The chain employs TRBV15 and TRBJ2-3; 10 bases fit TRBD2. The V segment lost 5 bases and the J segment 2 bases; nucleotides outside the gene matches: 13. The CDR3 contains 18 residues. Germline V gives CDR1 LNHNV, CDR2 YYDKDF (reference sequence). The CDR3: CATSGRSSGLAFTDTQYF. CDR3 nucleotides: TGTGCCACCAGCGGACGATCCTCGGGACTAGCGTTCACAGATACGCAGTATTTT.

This clone was seen a handful of times. The chain is built from TRBV30 and TRBJ1-5; D ambiguous. This CDR3 has 11 amino acids. In germline, CDR1 is GTSNPN, CDR2 SVGIG (reference sequence). V was trimmed by 7 bases and J by 0 bases, leaving 4 bases between them. The CDR3 sequence: CASTSNQPQHF. Written as DNA, the CDR3 is TGTGCCTCTACTAGCAATCAGCCCCAGCATTTT.

J is TRBJ1-2 and V is TRBV4-1; D possibly corresponds to TRBD1 (5 bases). Germline CDR1 is MGHRA and CDR2 is YSYEKL. The CDR3 sequence is 14 residues long. Trimming took 0 bases from V and 13 from J, leaving 18 bases between them. The chain's CDR3 is CASSQESGTGACTF. The CDR3 DNA follows: TGCGCCAGCAGCCAAGAATCGGGAACAGGTGCTTGCACCTTC.

The chain links TRBV6-1 to TRBJ2-1; tentative D call: TRBD2 (5 bases). The CDR3 extends over 15 amino acids. Trimming cost V 2 bases and J 2 bases, with 10 bases left between them. Germline CDR1 reads MNHNS; CDR2 reads SASEGT. DNA of the CDR3: TGTGCCAGCAGTGAACTTACGGGAACCTACAATGAGCAGTTCTTC. Translated, it gives CASSELTGTYNEQFF.

The chain couples TRBV19 to TRBJ2-7, with a possible D match to TRBD2 (5 bases). This CDR3 spans 14 amino acids. Germline V gene lookup returns CDR1 LNHDA and CDR2 SQIVND (reference sequence). Trimming cost V 11 bases and J 5 bases, with 22 bases left between them. The CDR3 DNA is TGTGCCTCAGCGGATCGCAACTCAGGCGACGAGCAGTACTTC. Translated, it gives CASADRNSGDEQYF.

As to this clone: Different DNA sequences within this sample yield the same CDR3. This chain connects TRBV6-4 to TRBJ2-1, with D perhaps assigned TRBD1 or TRBD2 (5 bases each). CDR1 is MRHNA and CDR2 is SNTAGT in the germline V gene. The CDR3 runs 12 residues. V was cut by 0 bases and J by 9 bases, with 6 bases left in between. CDR3 in amino acids: CASSDSGGEQFF. The CDR3 region has the DNA TGTGCCAGCAGTGACTCTGGGGGTGAGCAGTTCTTC.

This clone appeared once. The chain couples TRBV6-6 to TRBJ1-5; D gene ambiguous. CDR3 length equals 16 residues. Germline assignment: CDR1 MNHNY and CDR2 SVGAGI (reference sequence). V was trimmed by 2 bases and J by 7 bases, leaving 18 bases between them. As DNA, the CDR3 is TGTGCCAGCAGTTACCCTCCGGAGGGTATGGGCCAGCCCCAGCATTTT. Encoded protein: CASSYPPEGMGQPQHF.

This chain's CDR3 is CASSPLGSGTYGQYF. The CDR3 coding sequence is TGTGCCAGCAGCCCCCTGGGTAGCGGAACCTACGGCCAGTACTTC. The chain has TRBV4-2 and TRBJ2-7, with D perhaps matching TRBD2 (6 bases). The germline V and J ends were trimmed by 4 bases and 10 bases, with 23 bases remaining between them. CDR3 length equals 15 residues. Looked up from germline, CDR1 is LGHNA and CDR2 is YNFKEQ.

In regard to this clone: Other DNA sequences in the sample encode the same CDR3. The rearrangement links TRBV2 to TRBJ2-7; maybe TRBD1 (5 bases). V was trimmed by 4 bases and J by 4 bases, leaving 8 bases between them. This CDR3 comprises 12 residues. CDR1 SNHLY and CDR2 FYNNEI come from the germline V gene. CDR3 sequence reads: CASSVGAYEQYF. The CDR3, as DNA: TGTGCCAGCAGTGTTGGGGCTTACGAGCAGTACTTC.